This T cell receptor (beta chain) was sequenced for a study of CD8+CD57+ T cells in acquired aplastic anemia. For sequencing, patients were chosen who had shown expansion of CD8+CD57+ cells by flow cytometry. Diagnosis of severe acquired aplastic anemia applied to all patients. Each patient gave a blood sample that was collected before any therapy had been received. CDR1 and CDR2 from the germline V gene are DFQATT and SNEGSKA (reference sequence). The CDR3 contains 13 residues. V lost 1 base to trimming and J lost 3 bases, with 10 bases between them. TCR beta VDJ and CDR3 profiles were obtained from a genomic DNA template. TCRdb ran MiXCR on the reads and lists one entry per CDR3 protein. The table shows over 150,000 distinct CDR3 sequences, with roughly 65% occurring only once.

The sequenced sample was sorted CD4+, CD8+, or CD8+CD57+ T cells (not recorded which) from PBMCs. This chain uses TRBV20-1 with TRBJ2-7; D remains ambiguous. The TCR comes from a human donor with aplastic anemia. This chain's CDR3 is CSARADHDYEQYF. The CDR3 DNA is TGCAGTGCTAGAGCGGATCACGACTACGAGCAGTACTTC.